This is a list of T cell receptor beta chains from one sample in a study of T cell repertoires in cytomegalovirus infection. One entry per CDR3 protein results from TCRdb running MiXCR on the reads. The sample comprises around 200,000 distinct CDR3 sequences, approximately 40% of which are singletons, and 55% to 60% rests with the top ten. Antigens of these TCRs are unknown. The specimen was CD8+ T cells from cultured PBMCs, collected from culture after CMV antigen stimulation. The receptors originated from a human donor in good health (CMV status not recorded). Some clones in this sample may be carry-over from other donors' samples. Both conserved end residues are part of each CDR3. Fields, in order: J gene, V gene, clone size, D gene, CDR3 DNA, CDR3 protein. D genes are given only for firm matches. Expanded clones get a size class; other rows say once, few or many, or leave the size out.

j_gene: TRBJ2-3; v_gene: TRBV20-1; abundance: .; d_gene: TRBD2; CDR3nt: TGCAGTGCTAGAGACGTGGCGGGGGAATATACGCAGTATTTT; CDR3aa: CSARDVAGEYTQYF
j_gene: TRBJ1-1; v_gene: TRBV6-5; abundance: many; d_gene: .; CDR3nt: TGTGCCAGCATTGGGGCCCGTGAAGCTTTCTTT; CDR3aa: CASIGAREAFF
j_gene: TRBJ2-1; v_gene: TRBV7-2; abundance: .; d_gene: .; CDR3nt: TGTGCCAGCAGCTTTACCTGCACTAGTTCGGCCTACAATGAGCAGTTCTTC; CDR3aa: CASSFTCTSSAYNEQFF
j_gene: TRBJ2-7; v_gene: TRBV7-9; abundance: many; d_gene: .; CDR3nt: TGTGCCAGCAGCTTAGTAAGGCCAGAGCAGTACTTC; CDR3aa: CASSLVRPEQYF
j_gene: TRBJ2-1; v_gene: TRBV7-3; abundance: few; d_gene: .; CDR3nt: TGTGCCAGCAGCTTAACGGCTAGCAACAATGAGCAGTTCTTC; CDR3aa: CASSLTASNNEQFF
j_gene: TRBJ2-7; v_gene: TRBV27; abundance: few; d_gene: .; CDR3nt: TGTGCCAGCAGTTTCCGGGCCTCCTACGAGCAGTACTTC; CDR3aa: CASSFRASYEQYF
j_gene: TRBJ2-1; v_gene: TRBV20-1; abundance: .; d_gene: .; CDR3nt: TGCAGTGCTAGCTCCGAGGGACTCCTAAATGAGCAGTTCTTC; CDR3aa: CSASSEGLLNEQFF
j_gene: TRBJ2-1; v_gene: TRBV15; abundance: .; d_gene: .; CDR3nt: TGTGCCACCGGACGTAGCTCCTACAATGAGCAGTTCTTC; CDR3aa: CATGRSSYNEQFF
j_gene: TRBJ1-1; v_gene: TRBV11-2; abundance: few; d_gene: .; CDR3nt: TGTGCCAGCAGCTTATGGAACCCCGGGGTTGGCACTGAAGCTTTCTTT; CDR3aa: CASSLWNPGVGTEAFF
j_gene: TRBJ2-7; v_gene: TRBV29-1; abundance: .; d_gene: .; CDR3nt: TGCAGCGTTTTAGTACAGGGCCAAGGGTACGAGCAGTACTTC; CDR3aa: CSVLVQGQGYEQYF
j_gene: TRBJ1-2; v_gene: TRBV3-1; abundance: many; d_gene: TRBD1; CDR3nt: TGTGCCAGCAGCCAAGATACGACAGGGGGCCGCTATGGCTACACCTTC; CDR3aa: CASSQDTTGGRYGYTF
j_gene: TRBJ1-3; v_gene: TRBV15; abundance: .; d_gene: .; CDR3nt: TGTGCCACCAGCAGAGATTCCTCCGGAAACACCATATATTTT; CDR3aa: CATSRDSSGNTIYF
j_gene: TRBJ2-1; v_gene: TRBV7-6; abundance: many; d_gene: TRBD2; CDR3nt: TGTGCCAGCAGCTTATTGGCGGGAGCGCCCTCATACAATGAGCAGTTCTTC; CDR3aa: CASSLLAGAPSYNEQFF
j_gene: TRBJ1-1; v_gene: TRBV5-1; abundance: few; d_gene: .; CDR3nt: TGCGCCAGCAGCTGGGGGGACACTGAAGCTTTCTTT; CDR3aa: CASSWGDTEAFF
j_gene: TRBJ2-1; v_gene: TRBV5-5; abundance: few; d_gene: .; CDR3nt: TGTGCCAGCATCCCACCACAGAACAATGAGCAGTTCTTC; CDR3aa: CASIPPQNNEQFF
j_gene: TRBJ2-3; v_gene: TRBV7-8; abundance: .; d_gene: TRBD2; CDR3nt: TGTGCCAGCAGCCCCTCGGGCGGGAGGTTCGCAGATACGCAGTATTTT; CDR3aa: CASSPSGGRFADTQYF
j_gene: TRBJ2-5; v_gene: TRBV7-9; abundance: .; d_gene: TRBD1; CDR3nt: TGTGCCAGCAGCCTGGTAACAGGGGGCGCAGAGACCCAGTACTTC; CDR3aa: CASSLVTGGAETQYF
j_gene: TRBJ1-2; v_gene: TRBV12-3/TRBV12-4; abundance: many; d_gene: .; CDR3nt: TGTGCCAGCAGTCTAAGACACAGGGACGCTAACTATGGCTACACCTTC; CDR3aa: CASSLRHRDANYGYTF
j_gene: TRBJ2-7; v_gene: TRBV20-1; abundance: .; d_gene: TRBD2; CDR3nt: TGCAGTGCCCCTGGGACTAGCGGGGGATACGAGCAGTACTTC; CDR3aa: CSAPGTSGGYEQYF
j_gene: TRBJ1-1; v_gene: TRBV20-1; abundance: few; d_gene: TRBD1; CDR3nt: TGCAGTGCTAGATCCGGGACAGGGGGCGAAGGACCTGAAGCTTTCTTT; CDR3aa: CSARSGTGGEGPEAFF
j_gene: TRBJ1-1; v_gene: TRBV6-2/TRBV6-3; abundance: few; d_gene: .; CDR3nt: TGTGCCAGCAGTTACTCGAGTATGAACACTGAAGCTTTCTTT; CDR3aa: CASSYSSMNTEAFF
j_gene: TRBJ2-1; v_gene: TRBV27; abundance: .; d_gene: TRBD2; CDR3nt: TGTGCCAGCAGTCCAATAGCGGGGGGGCCAAATGAGCAGTTCTTC; CDR3aa: CASSPIAGGPNEQFF
j_gene: TRBJ2-3; v_gene: TRBV20-1; abundance: .; d_gene: .; CDR3nt: TGCAGTGCTAGCCAGGTGGGAGCTAACACAGATACGCAGTATTTT; CDR3aa: CSASQVGANTDTQYF
j_gene: TRBJ2-1; v_gene: TRBV5-6; abundance: .; d_gene: TRBD2; CDR3nt: TGTGCCAGCAGCTCTACCCTAGCGGACTCCTACAATGAGCAGTTCTTC; CDR3aa: CASSSTLADSYNEQFF
j_gene: TRBJ2-6; v_gene: TRBV11-2; abundance: few; d_gene: .; CDR3nt: TGTGCCAGCAGCTTATACGGAGCTTCTGGGGCCAACGTCCTGACTTTC; CDR3aa: CASSLYGASGANVLTF
j_gene: TRBJ2-7; v_gene: TRBV7-4; abundance: .; d_gene: TRBD1; CDR3nt: TGTGCCAGCAGCTCCGCCGGGACAGGGAACTACGAGCAGTACTTC; CDR3aa: CASSSAGTGNYEQYF
j_gene: TRBJ2-1; v_gene: TRBV7-2; abundance: .; d_gene: .; CDR3nt: TGTGCCAGCGCCCTGGGCGGGGAATACAATGAGCAGTTCTTC; CDR3aa: CASALGGEYNEQFF
j_gene: TRBJ2-3; v_gene: TRBV20-1; abundance: .; d_gene: .; CDR3nt: TGCAGTGCTAGAGATCGTCCGGACCCCCGGCACCCAGATACGCAGTATTTT; CDR3aa: CSARDRPDPRHPDTQYF
j_gene: TRBJ2-5; v_gene: TRBV7-9; abundance: few; d_gene: TRBD2; CDR3nt: TGTGCCAGCAGCTTAGTACTAGCGGGAGAAGAAGAGACCCAGTACTTC; CDR3aa: CASSLVLAGEEETQYF
j_gene: TRBJ1-1; v_gene: TRBV6-6; abundance: .; d_gene: .; CDR3nt: TGTGCCAGCAGTCCGTACATGAACACTGAAGCTTTCTTT; CDR3aa: CASSPYMNTEAFF
j_gene: TRBJ1-5; v_gene: TRBV6-5; abundance: few; d_gene: .; CDR3nt: TGTGCCAGCAGTCAAAGGGGCCGGAATCAGCCCCAGCATTTT; CDR3aa: CASSQRGRNQPQHF
j_gene: TRBJ2-7; v_gene: TRBV5-1; abundance: few; d_gene: .; CDR3nt: TGCGCCAGCAGCTTGCCCGCAGGGACCTACGAGCAGTACTTC; CDR3aa: CASSLPAGTYEQYF
j_gene: TRBJ1-1; v_gene: TRBV6-2/TRBV6-3; abundance: once; d_gene: .; CDR3nt: TGTGCCAGCAGTTACTCGAGAGGGCTAGGTGAAGCTTTCTTT; CDR3aa: CASSYSRGLGEAFF
j_gene: TRBJ2-7; v_gene: TRBV7-9; abundance: .; d_gene: TRBD1; CDR3nt: TGTGCCAGCAGCTCATCCGGGACAGGGACGCACGAGCAGTACTTC; CDR3aa: CASSSSGTGTHEQYF
j_gene: TRBJ1-2; v_gene: TRBV29-1; abundance: .; d_gene: .; CDR3nt: TGCAGCGTTGAAACTTTTGGCAGAGACTATGGCTACACCTTC; CDR3aa: CSVETFGRDYGYTF
j_gene: TRBJ1-1; v_gene: TRBV12-3/TRBV12-4; abundance: .; d_gene: TRBD1; CDR3nt: TGTGCCAGCAAACCAGGACAGGGAGGCACTGAAGCTTTCTTT; CDR3aa: CASKPGQGGTEAFF
j_gene: TRBJ2-7; v_gene: TRBV11-2; abundance: .; d_gene: TRBD1; CDR3nt: TGTGCCAGCAGCCCTTATTTCAGAGGGGTAGGGGACAGATCCTACGAGCAGTACTTC; CDR3aa: CASSPYFRGVGDRSYEQYF
j_gene: TRBJ2-7; v_gene: TRBV19; abundance: .; d_gene: .; CDR3nt: TGTGCCAGTACTCCGGGAGACGAAGGAATCTACGAGCAGTACTTC; CDR3aa: CASTPGDEGIYEQYF
j_gene: TRBJ1-1; v_gene: TRBV11-2; abundance: many; d_gene: .; CDR3nt: TGTGCCAGCAGACCCGCCCGCACTGAAGCTTTCTTT; CDR3aa: CASRPARTEAFF
j_gene: TRBJ2-3; v_gene: TRBV7-9; abundance: .; d_gene: TRBD2; CDR3nt: TGTGCCAGCAGCCGCAGCGGGGAGCGAACAGATACGCAGTATTTT; CDR3aa: CASSRSGERTDTQYF
j_gene: TRBJ1-2; v_gene: TRBV9; abundance: .; d_gene: .; CDR3nt: TGTGCCAGCAGCGGACGGGTAGCTAACTATGGCTACACCTTC; CDR3aa: CASSGRVANYGYTF
j_gene: TRBJ2-2; v_gene: TRBV2; abundance: few; d_gene: TRBD1; CDR3nt: TGTGCCAGCAGCCCCTCCACCCTGACAGGGGACACCGGGGAGCTGTTTTTT; CDR3aa: CASSPSTLTGDTGELFF
j_gene: TRBJ2-5; v_gene: TRBV20-1; abundance: few; d_gene: TRBD1; CDR3nt: TGCAGTGCTAGAGGACTTTCGACAGGGATGGAGACCCAGTACTTC; CDR3aa: CSARGLSTGMETQYF
j_gene: TRBJ2-3; v_gene: TRBV20-1; abundance: .; d_gene: .; CDR3nt: TGCAGTGCTCTCCAGGGCCGAGGCACAGATACGCAGTATTTT; CDR3aa: CSALQGRGTDTQYF
j_gene: TRBJ2-3; v_gene: TRBV5-1; abundance: .; d_gene: .; CDR3nt: TGCGCCAGCAGATTGACCCCCCTTGGGGCAGATACGCAGTATTTT; CDR3aa: CASRLTPLGADTQYF
j_gene: TRBJ1-2; v_gene: TRBV11-1; abundance: few; d_gene: .; CDR3nt: TGTGCCAGCAGCTTGGGGAGGTACAACTATGGCTACACCTTC; CDR3aa: CASSLGRYNYGYTF
j_gene: TRBJ2-1; v_gene: TRBV5-1; abundance: few; d_gene: .; CDR3nt: TGCGCCAGCAGCTTAGGCGCGGAGGGGGGATACAATGAGCAGTTCTTC; CDR3aa: CASSLGAEGGYNEQFF
j_gene: TRBJ1-1; v_gene: TRBV5-1; abundance: few; d_gene: .; CDR3nt: TGCGCCAGCAGCCGGGACCGTGAAGCTTTCTTT; CDR3aa: CASSRDREAFF
j_gene: TRBJ2-7; v_gene: TRBV7-9; abundance: few; d_gene: TRBD2; CDR3nt: TGTGCCAGCAGCTTCGCACTAGCGGGAGCTTATGAGCAGTACTTC; CDR3aa: CASSFALAGAYEQYF
j_gene: TRBJ1-1; v_gene: TRBV15; abundance: few; d_gene: .; CDR3nt: TGTGCCACCACCTACCGGGAGGGGGTGAACACTGAAGCTTTCTTT; CDR3aa: CATTYREGVNTEAFF
j_gene: TRBJ1-5; v_gene: TRBV20-1; abundance: many; d_gene: .; CDR3nt: TGCAGTGCTAGGCGGGGGGTAAGCAATCAGCCCCAGCATTTT; CDR3aa: CSARRGVSNQPQHF
j_gene: TRBJ1-3; v_gene: TRBV6-2/TRBV6-3; abundance: .; d_gene: TRBD1; CDR3nt: TGTGCCAGCAGTTACTCCCCAGGGGGCGACTCTGGAAACACCATATATTTT; CDR3aa: CASSYSPGGDSGNTIYF
j_gene: TRBJ1-1; v_gene: TRBV27; abundance: .; d_gene: TRBD1; CDR3nt: TGTGCCAGCAGTCTCACGCTGACAGGGTTCGTGAACACTGAAGCTTTCTTT; CDR3aa: CASSLTLTGFVNTEAFF
j_gene: TRBJ2-5; v_gene: TRBV7-2; abundance: .; d_gene: .; CDR3nt: TGTGCCAGCAGCCCCACGGCGGTCGGGGAGACCCAGTACTTC; CDR3aa: CASSPTAVGETQYF
j_gene: TRBJ2-1; v_gene: TRBV11-2; abundance: .; d_gene: .; CDR3nt: TGTGCCAGCAGCCAGGATGTTAGCGGCAATGAGCAGTTCTTC; CDR3aa: CASSQDVSGNEQFF
j_gene: TRBJ2-7; v_gene: TRBV7-4; abundance: .; d_gene: TRBD1; CDR3nt: TGTGCCAGCAGCTTAGGGGACAGCCCTTTGCACGAGCAGTACTTC; CDR3aa: CASSLGDSPLHEQYF
j_gene: TRBJ2-6; v_gene: TRBV28; abundance: .; d_gene: .; CDR3nt: TGTGCCAGCAGACTCACGTCTGGGGCCAACGTCCTGACTTTC; CDR3aa: CASRLTSGANVLTF
j_gene: TRBJ1-1; v_gene: TRBV7-9; abundance: .; d_gene: TRBD1; CDR3nt: TGTGCCAGCAAGACAGGGGGACCGAACACTGAAGCTTTCTTT; CDR3aa: CASKTGGPNTEAFF
j_gene: TRBJ2-7; v_gene: TRBV7-8; abundance: many; d_gene: .; CDR3nt: TGTGCCAGCAGCTTAGTGGTGAGCCCCGAGCAGTACTTC; CDR3aa: CASSLVVSPEQYF
j_gene: TRBJ2-7; v_gene: TRBV6-5; abundance: .; d_gene: .; CDR3nt: TGTGCCAGCAGTTACTCATCAGAACAGTACTTC; CDR3aa: CASSYSSEQYF